The rows below give T cell receptor beta chains drawn from one sample of a study of technical replicates of blood from a few donors. Method: immunoSEQ multiplex PCR; TCRdb's copy keeps in-frame clones and lacks some. The table includes 75,000 to 95,000 clones, 85% to 95% detected once. The material sequenced was T cells isolated from PBMCs. The origin of the receptors is a human donor in good health. Both conserved end residues are part of each CDR3. The D gene is left open where the match is weak. Not all rows give a size; the values are once, few, many and, for expanded clones, a class.

j_call v_call d_call clone_size cdr3_aa cdr3_nt
TRBJ1-5 TRBV19 TRBD1 - CASTLRRDRGRDQPQHF TGTGCCAGTACACTTCGCAGGGACAGGGGGAGAGATCAGCCCCAGCATTTT
TRBJ1-4 TRBV6-1 - once CASSEWDWSTNEKLFF TGTGCCAGCAGTGAATGGGACTGGTCGACTAATGAAAAACTGTTTTTT
TRBJ1-5 TRBV7-9 TRBD1 - CASSSSRTGKQPQHF TGTGCCAGCAGCTCGAGTCGGACAGGGAAACAGCCCCAGCATTTT
TRBJ2-1 TRBV15 TRBD1 - CATSGLTGDEQFF TGTGCCACCAGCGGCCTGACAGGGGATGAGCAGTTCTTC
TRBJ2-5 TRBV9 - - CASSVVGEQGLETQYF TGTGCCAGCAGCGTAGTAGGGGAACAGGGTTTAGAGACCCAGTACTTC
TRBJ2-7 TRBV7-8 TRBD1 - CASLINRGYEQYF TGTGCCAGCCTCATAAACAGGGGTTACGAGCAGTACTTC
TRBJ2-7 TRBV19 TRBD1 - CASSSFFGQALYEQYF TGTGCCAGTAGCTCCTTCTTCGGACAGGCGCTCTACGAGCAGTACTTC
TRBJ2-7 TRBV5-1 TRBD2 - CASSPGLAGGFYEQYF TGCGCCAGCAGCCCCGGACTAGCGGGAGGTTTCTACGAGCAGTACTTC
TRBJ2-5 TRBV4-2 - - CASSQDREETQYF TGTGCCAGCAGCCAAGATCGGGAAGAGACCCAGTACTTC
TRBJ2-7 TRBV4-3 - once CASSRARAYEQYF TGCGCCAGCAGCCGCGCACGGGCCTACGAGCAGTACTTC
TRBJ1-1 TRBV27 TRBD1 - CASSMTGGNTEAFF TGTGCCAGCAGTATGACAGGGGGGAACACTGAAGCTTTCTTT
TRBJ1-4 TRBV20-1 - once CSSPKYEKLFF TGCAGTTCACCTAAATATGAAAAACTGTTTTTT
TRBJ2-7 TRBV9 TRBD1 - CASSVGGQGLAEQYF TGTGCCAGCAGCGTAGGGGGACAGGGACTTGCCGAGCAGTACTTC
TRBJ2-3 TRBV18 TRBD1 - CASSPQGAATDTQYF TGTGCCAGCTCACCACAGGGGGCGGCCACAGATACGCAGTATTTT
TRBJ2-7 TRBV4-3 - - CASSLEGGDGEQYF TGCGCCAGCAGCCTGGAGGGGGGGGACGGCGAGCAGTACTTC
TRBJ2-1 TRBV7-9 TRBD2 - CASSLGISGIIYNEQFF TGTGCCAGCAGCTTAGGAATTAGCGGGATAATATACAATGAGCAGTTCTTC
TRBJ2-7 TRBV5-1 - - CASSSGGTYEQYF TGCGCCAGCAGCTCCGGAGGGACCTACGAGCAGTACTTC
TRBJ2-3 TRBV4-3 TRBD2 - CASSQERGKADTQYF TGCGCCAGCAGCCAAGAGCGGGGGAAAGCTGATACGCAGTATTTT
TRBJ2-6 TRBV7-3 TRBD2 - CASSLMGGSANVLTF TGTGCCAGCAGCTTAATGGGGGGGTCGGCCAACGTCCTGACTTTC
TRBJ2-6 TRBV2 - - CASKGGAGANVLTF TGTGCCAGCAAGGGGGGGGCTGGGGCCAACGTCCTGACTTTC
TRBJ2-5 TRBV5-6 - - CASSPTGLIETQYF TGTGCCAGCAGCCCAACAGGGCTAATTGAGACCCAGTACTTC
TRBJ2-5 TRBV4-3 TRBD2 - CASSQVWDYSRNGETQYF TGCGCCAGCAGCCAAGTCTGGGACTACTCGAGGAATGGAGAGACCCAGTACTTC
TRBJ2-7 TRBV19 TRBD2 once CASSPMTSGRAEQYF TGTGCCAGTAGTCCTATGACTAGCGGGAGGGCCGAGCAGTACTTC
TRBJ2-7 TRBV6-5 - - CASSYYPSSYEQYF TGTGCCAGCAGTTACTATCCCAGTTCCTACGAGCAGTACTTC
TRBJ1-5 TRBV15 - - CATNPTTGQPQHF TGTGCCACCAATCCAACAACAGGTCAGCCCCAGCATTTT
TRBJ2-7 TRBV19 - - CASSLVTDDEQYF TGTGCCAGTAGTTTAGTGACAGATGACGAGCAGTACTTC
TRBJ2-5 TRBV18 TRBD1 - CASSNTGGAGETQYF TGTGCCAGCTCAAATACAGGGGGCGCTGGGGAGACCCAGTACTTC
TRBJ2-1 TRBV4-2 TRBD2 - CASSPRTGTSGYNEQFF TGTGCCAGCAGTCCAAGAACCGGGACTAGCGGTTACAATGAGCAGTTCTTC
TRBJ2-7 TRBV2 - - CASRPQVYEQYF TGTGCCAGCAGACCACAGGTTTACGAGCAGTACTTC
TRBJ1-3 TRBV6-6 - - CASSYSSRGAGNTIYF TGTGCCAGCAGTTACTCATCGCGTGGGGCGGGAAACACCATATATTTT
TRBJ1-5 TRBV7-2 TRBD1 few CASSLAGQGNQPQHF TGTGCCAGCAGCTTAGCGGGACAGGGCAATCAGCCCCAGCATTTT
TRBJ1-1 TRBV2 - once CASSEPMGEVGTEAFF TGTGCCAGCAGTGAACCGATGGGGGAGGTGGGCACTGAAGCTTTCTTT
TRBJ1-3 TRBV28 TRBD1 once CASSFRQGPYTIYF TGTGCCAGCAGTTTCCGACAGGGGCCTTACACCATATATTTT
TRBJ1-2 TRBV29-1 - - CSVSLPGLRGAGYTF TGCAGCGTTTCACTCCCGGGTCTACGGGGAGCAGGCTACACCTTC
TRBJ2-5 TRBV18 TRBD2 once CASSQGTSGQETQYF TGTGCCAGCTCACAAGGGACTAGCGGCCAAGAGACCCAGTACTTC